This T cell receptor (beta chain) was sequenced during a study of blood T cell repertoires in COVID-19. Overall study context: Specimens from acute and convalescent COVID-19 originated in the United States, Italy and Spain. From T cells, B-cell-depleted T cells, or PBMCs came the material, which was cDNA or gDNA.

This clone was counted between two and nine times. The V gene lost 0 bases and the J gene lost 5 bases, with 12 bases spanning the gap. Germline V lookup: CDR1 SGHRS, CDR2 YFSETQ. The CDR3 is 15 amino acids. TCRdb keeps only in-frame clones here, not all; method: immunoSEQ multiplex PCR. The repertoire consists of 110,000 to 150,000 clones, with about 90% occurring once and the leading ten covering approximately 11%. Sequenced sample: peripheral blood. The sequence was collected from a woman older than 75 with acute or convalescent COVID-19. V and J are TRBV5-1 and TRBJ2-1, with a possible D match to TRBD1 (5 bases). For the CDR3, the DNA is TGCGCCAGCAGCTTGGGCCAGGGCGACAACAATGAGCAGTTCTTC. Its protein product is CASSLGQGDNNEQFF.